This entry is about one T cell receptor beta chain. As yet, its antigen is unknown. This sample stems from a study of T cells in Graves' hyperthyroidism and ophthalmopathy. Across the study: Peripheral blood sampling occurred at initial diagnosis, before any treatment. General study points: Ophthalmopathy was distinguished from stable hyperthyroidism by 13 V-J signatures.

This CDR3 is built from 15 residues. Germline V gives CDR1 SGDLS, CDR2 YYNGEE. J was trimmed by 7 bases and V by 3 bases; bases with no gene match: 7. Clinical Activity Scores of at least 3, NOSPECS grades of at least 4 and durations under 3 months characterized ophthalmopathy patients. A patient was excluded if there was uncontrolled infection, other autoimmune disease, pregnancy or lactation. Amplification targeted TCR beta CDR3 regions from RNA transcripts. Carried out on the TCR CDR3, a first-round RT-PCR used the HTBI primer set. TCRdb used MiXCR to reprocess the multiplex PCR reads, holding one entry per CDR3 protein. This sample yields hundreds of thousands of distinct CDR3 sequences, of which 22% are seen a single time; 64% belongs to the top ten.

This chain uses TRBV9 with TRBJ2-7; TRBD2 matches at 13 bases. This TCR was sampled from a man aged 30 to 45 with Graves' ophthalmopathy. The specimen was blood. The CDR3 coding sequence is TGTGCCAGCAGCGAGAGGGGGACTAGCGGGAAAGAGCAGTACTTC. Translating gives CASSERGTSGKEQYF.